The clone carrying this T cell receptor (beta chain) was found a few times. Its antigen is unknown. This entry belongs to a study of T-cell reconstitution after alpha-beta-depleted transplantation in children. Whole-study results and caveats: By about two months after transplant, alpha-beta T cells reportedly arose from several hundred graft clones that had expanded. After one year, T-cell counts and TCRbeta diversity mostly came from new T cells.

Library preparation (for TCRbeta) was performed with unique molecular identifiers. MiXCR, applied by TCRdb to the PCR reads, yields one record per CDR3 protein. The sample gives about 640,000 distinct CDR3 sequences, 10% to 15% of which show up once; about 2.2% is in the top ten. V was shortened by 5 bases and J by 10 bases, with 8 bases between the two germline ends. The CDR3 consists of 11 residues. The chain combines TRBV12-3 or TRBV12-4 with TRBJ1-4, with D uncertain. This specimen consisted of PBMCs, mostly from graft donor cells, obtained 360 days after TCRalphabeta/CD19-depleted stem cell transplant. The origin of this receptor is a male patient between 10 and 17 years old who had a stem cell transplant for acute myeloid leukemia, so the T cells may come from the graft donor. This chain's CDR3 is CASSETGKLFF. The CDR3 DNA is TGTGCCAGCAGTGAGACTGGAAAACTGTTTTTT.